The 11 T cell receptor beta chains presented below share a single source sample, sequenced in a study of T cell changes during pregnancy in multiple sclerosis. Clones were read by immunoSEQ multiplex PCR, and TCRdb kept only the in-frame ones, dropping some. Here the sample spans about 110,000 clones, roughly 92% being singletons. The sample was peripheral blood, taken after pregnancy. All receptors come from a female donor with multiple sclerosis, enrolled in a pregnancy study.

The V gene is TRBV9, the J gene TRBJ1-6; 7 bases agree with TRBD1. The V gene's germline CDR1 is SGDLS and CDR2 YYNGEE. The CDR3 loop spans 18 amino acids. Trimming took 0 bases from V and 9 from J; bases not matched to a gene: 15. Here the CDR3 DNA reads TGTGCCAGCAGCGTAGCTCGCGACAGGGTGGACGGATTTTCACCCCTCCACTTT. Translation: CASSVARDRVDGFSPLHF. The full variable domain, with the rest looked up from reference TRBV9 and TRBJ1-6, is DSGVTQTPKHLITATGQRVTLRCSPRSGDLSVYWYQQSLDQGLQFLIQYYNGEERAKGNILERFSAQQFPDLHSELNLSSLELGDSALYFCASSVARDRVDGFSPLHFGNGTRLTVT.

In this sample, this clone turned up a few times. The chain uses TRBV9 and TRBJ1-1, with D perhaps matching TRBD1 (5 bases). Germline V gene sequence: CDR1 SGDLS, CDR2 YYNGEE. The CDR3 runs to 17 residues. V was clipped by 0 bases and J by 2 bases, with 17 bases between them. The CDR3 sequence: CASSVGVGRGGNTEAFF. CDR3 sequence (DNA): TGTGCCAGCAGCGTAGGGGTGGGAAGGGGCGGAAACACTGAAGCTTTCTTT.

This sequence joins TRBV6-6 and TRBJ2-7; D call uncertain. Looked up from germline, CDR1 is MNHNY and CDR2 is SVGAGI (reference sequence). Trimming cost V 10 bases and J 2 bases, with 18 bases left between them. This CDR3 has 14 residues. The CDR3 DNA follows: TGTGCCACACACACCTCAGGCTCCACCTACGAGCAGTACTTC. Its protein is CATHTSGSTYEQYF.

The V call is TRBV25-1, the J call TRBJ2-3; tentative D call: TRBD2 (6 bases). Trimming took off 1 base at V and 1 base at J, with 9 bases between the two ends. This CDR3 has 15 residues. Germline loops: CDR1 MGHDK, CDR2 SYGVNS. The CDR3 loop reads CASSEWVAGTDTQYF. CDR3 DNA sequence: TGTGCCAGCAGTGAATGGGTAGCGGGCACAGATACGCAGTATTTT. Together with reference TRBV25-1 and TRBJ2-3, the CDR3 gives the full variable domain: EADIYQTPRYLVIGTGKKITLECSQTMGHDKMYWYQQDPGMELHLIHYSYGVNSTEKGDLSSESTVSRIRTEHFPLTLESARPSHTSQYLCASSEWVAGTDTQYFGPGTRLTVL.

The J gene is TRBJ2-1, the V gene TRBV9; D possibly corresponds to TRBD1 (5 bases). The CDR3 is 16 residues long. Germline V gene lookup returns CDR1 SGDLS and CDR2 YYNGEE. V shed 3 bases and J shed 5 bases, with 18 bases lying between them. DNA for the CDR3: TGTGCCAGCAGCGCTGAAGGATCAGGGCTAAACAATGAGCAGTTCTTC. It encodes CASSAEGSGLNNEQFF.

The CDR3 bases are TGTGCCAGCTCAACCGGCACTGAAGCTTTCTTT. It specifies CASSTGTEAFF. This chain joins TRBV7-2 and TRBJ1-1; D call uncertain. V gave up 8 bases and J gave up 4 bases, with 8 bases separating them. CDR1 is SGHTA, CDR2 FQGNSA, per germline. The CDR3 is 11 amino acids.

The chain employs TRBV4-1 and TRBJ1-2, with D perhaps matching TRBD1 (5 bases). CDR1 is MGHRA, CDR2 YSYEKL, per germline. V lost 4 bases and J 3 bases, leaving 18 bases between the germline ends. The CDR3 is made up of 16 amino acids. CDR3 DNA: TGCGCCAGCAGCCTCGGGGGTAGGGCGCGAGACTATGGCTACACCTTC. This sequence encodes CASSLGGRARDYGYTF.

The chain links TRBV6-5 to TRBJ1-1; TRBD1 is a possible D gene (5 bases). Germline CDR1 reads MNHEY; CDR2 reads SVGAGI. The CDR3 runs to 13 residues. V shed 6 bases and J shed 8 bases, with 16 bases lying between them. For the CDR3, the DNA is TGTGCCAGCAGAGTATCCGGGGCGGGGGAAGCTTTCTTT. As protein: CASRVSGAGEAFF.

The rearrangement links TRBV9 to TRBJ2-7, with 8 positions matching TRBD1. Germline V CDR1 and CDR2: SGDLS, YYNGEE. The CDR3 has 13 residues. After removal of 5 bases from V and 6 bases from J, the junction contained 7 bases not matched to a gene. DNA for the CDR3: TGTGCCAGCAGTCGAGGACAGGGTGTCGAGCAGTACTTC. Residues: CASSRGQGVEQYF.

The chain is built from TRBV5-1 and TRBJ2-1, with 12 bases matching TRBD2. With 4 bases clipped from V and 8 bases from J, the junction kept 7 bases outside the gene matches. Germline CDR1 reads SGHRS; CDR2 reads YFSETQ. The CDR3 consists of 15 residues. CDR3 nucleotide sequence: TGCGCCAGCAGCCCGAGGGCTAGCGGGGGGGATGAGCAGTTCTTC. It yields the protein CASSPRASGGDEQFF. Together with reference TRBV5-1 and TRBJ2-1, the CDR3 gives the full variable domain: KAGVTQTPRYLIKTRGQQVTLSCSPISGHRSVSWYQQTPGQGLQFLFEYFSETQRNKGNFPGRFSGRQFSNSRSEMNVSTLELGDSALYLCASSPRASGGDEQFFGPGTRLTVL.

The chain has TRBV19 and TRBJ2-2; D not resolved. V was shortened by 3 bases and J by 0 bases, with 8 bases between the two germline ends. The CDR3 is made up of 15 amino acids. Germline V CDR1 and CDR2: LNHDA, SQIVND (reference sequence). CDR3 nucleotides: TGTGCCAGTAGTATTTTTTCGGCGAACACCGGGGAGCTGTTTTTT. This translates into CASSIFSANTGELFF.